The clone carrying this T cell receptor beta chain showed up many times. Its specificity is not known. These data are taken from a study of response to subunit inactivated influenza vaccine. Study-wide results and caveats: Only a handful of new T cells, the authors suggested, are recruited with each seasonal influenza vaccination.

MiXCR, run by TCRdb on the RT-PCR reads, gives a single entry per CDR3 protein. The repertoire holds 650,000 to 850,000 distinct CDR3 sequences, with approximately 15% as singletons. The junction had 7 bases not matched to a gene; V was cut back by 4 bases and J by 6 bases. This CDR3 is built from 15 residues. Per germline, CDR1 ENHRY and CDR2 SYGVKD. The chain joins TRBV10-3 to TRBJ2-3, with 10 bases lining up with TRBD1. The sample in question was PBMCs from blood, obtained approximately 15 days before vaccination. The TCR comes from a man aged 45 to 65 who received an inactivated influenza vaccine. The CDR3 DNA is TGTGCCATCAGTGCCCGACAGGGGGCTCAGGATACGCAGTATTTT. Translation gives CAISARQGAQDTQYF.